The present entry profiles one T cell receptor beta chain with its context. What it binds is not known. CDR3 length: 13 amino acids. V was trimmed by 7 bases and J by 1 base, leaving 9 bases between them. Germline V gives CDR1 SGHAT, CDR2 FQNNGV. The sample belongs to a study of cytomegalovirus exposure and HLA in healthy donors. Study results and limitations: It was likely that a cluster of highly shared sequence variants was a sequencing artifact. The study assumed roughly uniform donor sequencing depth for presence/absence analyses. According to a later analysis, donors in an Asian-associated ancestry cluster reportedly had fewer N-insertions than the roughly 640-donor mean. The authors later found most CMV-associated TCR beta chains appeared HLA-restricted.

The PCR ran on 60 Vbeta and 13 Jbeta primers. Profiled with immunoSEQ multiplex PCR; TCRdb holds only in-frame clones, not every one. The sample lists 180,000 or so clones, around 75% occurring once. The TCR comes from a woman in her thirties or forties in good health and CMV-seropositive. The sequenced sample consisted of PBMCs. This chain uses TRBV11-2 with TRBJ2-3; D ambiguous. The CDR3 nucleotides read TGTGCCAGCACCAGATACGGCACAGATACGCAGTATTTT. Its translation is CASTRYGTDTQYF.